Described below is a single T cell receptor beta chain sequence and its context. Its antigen is undetermined. Germline CDR1 is MDHEN and CDR2 is SYDVKM. The CDR3 length is 15 residues. Trimming stripped 3 bases from V and 2 bases from J, with 14 bases between. This table comes from immunoSEQ multiplex PCR, and its TCRdb copy is limited to in-frame clones, with some not included. Of about 180,000 clones in the sample, 90% to 95% were seen once. This sample was taken from a study of T cell responses to AZD1222 COVID-19 vaccine. Study-level findings and limits: Most donors were white British and more were female, and clonal diversity was possibly underestimated.

The sequence came from an adult who received the MenACWY meningococcal vaccine as a control. The V call is TRBV28, the J call TRBJ2-7; D may be TRBD1 or TRBD2 (5 bases each). Sequenced material: peripheral blood, taken 28 days after the second dose of the MenACWY control vaccine. The CDR3 here is CASSLGVAGTYEQYF. The DNA for the CDR3 is TGTGCCAGCAGTTTGGGGGTGGCAGGGACCTACGAGCAGTACTTC. The whole variable domain, filled in from reference TRBV28 and TRBJ2-7, reads DVKVTQSSRYLVKRTGEKVFLECVQDMDHENMFWYRQDPGLGLRLIYFSYDVKMKEKGDIPEGYSVSREKKERFSLILESASTNQTSMYLCASSLGVAGTYEQYFGPGTRLTVT.